This note documents a single T cell receptor (beta chain) sequence. Antigen specificity is unknown. The PCR made use of 60 Vbeta and 13 Jbeta primers. Repertoires were generated with immunoSEQ multiplex PCR, while TCRdb's copy carries only in-frame clones and drops some. The sample contains 140,000 to 150,000 clones, 66% of which appear only once. This record comes from a study of cytomegalovirus exposure and HLA in healthy donors. General study points: Investigators reported 164 TCR beta chains as tied to cytomegalovirus. Association of 15,000 to 20,000 TCR beta sequences with HLA alleles was found at 0.05 false discovery rate in a later analysis. Later analysis showed most CMV-associated TCR beta chains appearing HLA-restricted. Based on reports, TCR beta sequences accurately predicted HLA-A and HLA-B alleles for most subjects.

The CDR3 contains 16 residues. CDR1 is SGDLS and CDR2 is YYNGEE in the germline V gene. V was pared by 0 bases and J by 1 base, with 12 bases between. The sequence was collected from a woman aged 55-70 years in good health and CMV-seronegative. The sequenced sample was PBMCs. The rearrangement joins TRBV9 to TRBJ2-3; tentative D call: TRBD2 (5 bases). CDR3 sequence: CASSVGPSGRTDTQYF. In nucleotides, the CDR3 is TGTGCCAGCAGCGTAGGTCCAAGCGGCCGCACAGATACGCAGTATTTT.